The subject of this entry is one T cell receptor (beta chain). Generated by immunoSEQ multiplex PCR, the TCRdb table keeps only in-frame clones and is missing some. This sample carries hundreds of thousands of clones, 86% of them seen once, and the ten largest clones take around 1.4%. Trimming cost V 3 bases and J 4 bases, with 13 bases left between them. CDR1 and CDR2 from the germline V gene are SNHLY and FYNNEI. The CDR3 consists of 15 residues. This entry is derived from a study of blood T cell repertoires in COVID-19. Study overall: Collection of acute and convalescent COVID-19 samples took place in the United States, Italy and Spain.

Specimen: peripheral blood. J is TRBJ2-1 and V is TRBV2; D possibly corresponds to TRBD1 (5 bases). The sequence was collected from a woman in her 30s with active or convalescent COVID-19. Here the CDR3 reads CASSDSQGQYNEQFF. DNA for the CDR3: TGTGCCAGCAGTGATTCGCAGGGTCAGTACAATGAGCAGTTCTTC.